This T cell receptor beta chain was identified during a study of blood T cell repertoires in COVID-19. Produced via immunoSEQ multiplex PCR; TCRdb's table is partial and in-frame only. The repertoire holds about 110,000 clones, about four fifths seen once, with approximately 15% in the top ten. Sequenced material: peripheral blood. This sequence was found in a woman over 75 with acute or convalescent COVID-19.

The CDR3 region has the DNA TGTGCCAGCAGTTACTCGTGGGGAGGGGACATTCAGTACTTC. It is translated as CASSYSWGGDIQYF. The chain is built from TRBV6-2 or TRBV6-3 and TRBJ2-4; 7 positions agree with TRBD2. CDR3 size: 14 residues. The junction had 4 bases not matched to a gene; V was cut back by 0 bases and J by 8 bases. CDR1 and CDR2 from the germline V gene are MNHEY and SVGEGT.